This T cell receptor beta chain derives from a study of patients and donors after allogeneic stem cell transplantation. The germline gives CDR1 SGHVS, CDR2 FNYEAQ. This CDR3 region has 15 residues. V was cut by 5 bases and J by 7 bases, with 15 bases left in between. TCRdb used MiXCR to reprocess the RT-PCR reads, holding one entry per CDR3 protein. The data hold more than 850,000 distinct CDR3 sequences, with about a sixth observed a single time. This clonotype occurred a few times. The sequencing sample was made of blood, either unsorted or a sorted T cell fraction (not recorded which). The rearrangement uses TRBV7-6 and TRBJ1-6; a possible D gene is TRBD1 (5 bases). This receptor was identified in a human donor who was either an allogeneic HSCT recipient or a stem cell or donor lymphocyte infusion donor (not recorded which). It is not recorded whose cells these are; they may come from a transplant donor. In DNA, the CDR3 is TGTGCCAGCAGCAGTCAGGGACCGTTAAATTCACCCCTCCACTTT. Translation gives CASSSQGPLNSPLHF.